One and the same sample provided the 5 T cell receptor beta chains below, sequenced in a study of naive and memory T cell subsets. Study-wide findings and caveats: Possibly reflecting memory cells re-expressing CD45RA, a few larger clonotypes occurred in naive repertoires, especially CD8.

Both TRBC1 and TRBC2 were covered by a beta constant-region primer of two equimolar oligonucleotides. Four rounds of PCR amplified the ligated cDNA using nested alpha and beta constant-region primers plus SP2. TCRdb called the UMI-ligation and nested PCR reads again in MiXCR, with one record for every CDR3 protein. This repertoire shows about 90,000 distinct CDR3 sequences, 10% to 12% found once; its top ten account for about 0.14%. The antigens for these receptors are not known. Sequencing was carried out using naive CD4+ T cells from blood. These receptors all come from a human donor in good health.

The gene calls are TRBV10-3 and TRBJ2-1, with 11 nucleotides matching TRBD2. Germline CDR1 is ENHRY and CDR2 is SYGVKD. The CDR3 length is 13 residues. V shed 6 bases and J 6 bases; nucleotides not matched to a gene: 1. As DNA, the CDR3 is TGTGCCATCAGCGGGACTAGCGGCAATGAGCAGTTCTTC. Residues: CAISGTSGNEQFF.

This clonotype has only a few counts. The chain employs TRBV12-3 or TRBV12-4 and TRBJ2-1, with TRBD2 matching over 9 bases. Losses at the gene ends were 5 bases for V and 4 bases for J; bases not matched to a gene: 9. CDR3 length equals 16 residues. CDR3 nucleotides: TGTGCCAGCAGTCCAGGGGGGCTAGCGGGGTACAATGAGCAGTTCTTC. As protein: CASSPGGLAGYNEQFF.

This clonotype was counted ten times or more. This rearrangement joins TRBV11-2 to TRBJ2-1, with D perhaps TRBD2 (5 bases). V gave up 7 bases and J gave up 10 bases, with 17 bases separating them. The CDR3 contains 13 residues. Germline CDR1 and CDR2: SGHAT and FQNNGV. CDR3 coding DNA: TGTGCCAGCATGACTACGGGAAACGGGGAGCAGTTCTTC. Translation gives CASMTTGNGEQFF.

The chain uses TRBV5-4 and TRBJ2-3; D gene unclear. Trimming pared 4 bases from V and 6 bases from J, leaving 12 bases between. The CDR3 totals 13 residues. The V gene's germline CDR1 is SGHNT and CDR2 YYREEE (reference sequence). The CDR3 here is CASSASPRDTQYF. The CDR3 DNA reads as TGTGCCAGCAGCGCCTCACCCCGTGATACGCAGTATTTT.

CDR3 in amino acids: CASSLYSTYSNQPQHF. In DNA, the CDR3 is TGTGCCAGCAGTTTATACAGCACATATAGCAATCAGCCCCAGCATTTT. V and J are TRBV12-3 or TRBV12-4 and TRBJ1-5; D is ambiguous. The CDR3 totals 16 residues. With 2 bases removed from V and 0 bases from J, the gap between germline ends came to 11 bases.